A single sample is the source of the 18 T cell receptor beta chains below, sequenced in a study of shared clonotypes between healthy human individuals. The assay was immunoSEQ multiplex PCR, and TCRdb's table has in-frame clones only and misses some. The sample comprises hundreds of thousands of clones, roughly 73% of which are singletons, and 1.5% to 2% rests with the top ten. Sequenced material: memory CD4+ T cells sorted from blood. The subset here: CD45RA-negative fraction. These receptor sequences come from a woman in her 30s in good health.

This clone appeared a single time. The chain recombines TRBV28 with TRBJ2-7; D remains unclear. CDR1 MDHEN and CDR2 SYDVKM come from the germline V gene. V shed 5 bases and J shed 9 bases, with 14 bases lying between them. The CDR3 is made up of 12 amino acids. This CDR3 reads CASSPRRAVQYF. DNA for the CDR3: TGTGCCAGCAGTCCGCGCCGAGCCGTGCAGTACTTC.

J is TRBJ1-1 and V is TRBV27; 9 nucleotides match TRBD1. J was trimmed by 1 base and V by 1 base; bases with no gene match: 4. Per germline, CDR1 MNHEY and CDR2 SMNVEV (reference sequence). The CDR3 is made up of 16 amino acids. The CDR3 DNA follows: TGTGCCAGCAGTTTATACAGGGGGCGGGGGAACACTGAAGCTTTCTTT. Amino acids: CASSLYRGRGNTEAFF.

This clone was detected once. The same CDR3 is also encoded by other DNA sequences in this sample. The chain employs TRBV5-4 and TRBJ2-5; D remains unclear. This CDR3 comprises 12 residues. Germline CDR1 reads SGHNT; CDR2 reads YYREEE (reference sequence). V shed 2 bases and J shed 1 base, with 3 bases lying between them. The CDR3 bases are TGTGCCAGCAGCTTTGGCCAAGAGACCCAGTACTTC. Translated: CASSFGQETQYF.

The V gene is TRBV4-1, the J gene TRBJ1-1; the D is unclear. CDR3 length equals 11 residues. Trimming removed 2 bases from V and 4 bases from J, with 2 bases in between. Germline V gives CDR1 MGHRA, CDR2 YSYEKL. CDR3 amino acids: CASSQSTEAFF. CDR3 nucleotides: TGCGCCAGCAGCCAATCCACTGAAGCTTTCTTT.

The rearrangement joins TRBV19 to TRBJ1-2; 10 nucleotides agree with TRBD1. CDR1 LNHDA and CDR2 SQIVND come from the germline V gene (reference sequence). With 6 bases clipped from V and 2 bases from J, the junction kept 6 bases outside the gene matches. This CDR3 comprises 15 residues. CDR3 region: CASRETGGENYGYTF. In DNA, the CDR3 is TGTGCCAGTAGGGAGACAGGGGGCGAGAACTATGGCTACACCTTC.

This sequence joins TRBV11-2 and TRBJ1-2; 7 bases match TRBD1. There are 16 residues in the CDR3. Germline-derived CDR1 and CDR2 are SGHAT and FQNNGV. V was pared by 5 bases and J by 2 bases, with 11 bases of the junction left unmatched. CDR3 nucleotides: TGTGCCAGCAGCCGTAAGGGGGCAGGGATGAACTATGGCTACACCTTC. Translation: CASSRKGAGMNYGYTF.

This clone appeared once. The CDR3 sequence is CASSAEVGEKLFF. CDR3 coding DNA: TGCGCCAGCAGTGCTGAGGTGGGCGAAAAACTGTTTTTT. This chain connects TRBV10-1 to TRBJ1-4; unclear D gene. Germline V gives CDR1 WNHNN, CDR2 SYGVQD (reference sequence). The CDR3 runs to 13 residues. V lost 4 bases, J lost 8 bases, and 11 bases lay in between.

This chain joins TRBV5-4 and TRBJ1-1; 10 bases are a match to TRBD1. The V gene's germline CDR1 is SGHNT and CDR2 YYREEE (reference sequence). This CDR3 has 16 amino acids. J gave up 5 bases and V 4 bases, and 11 bases lay outside the gene matches. CDR3 coding DNA: TGTGCCAGCAGCCCAGCCGGGACAGGGGCCCGGACTGAAGCTTTCTTT. As protein: CASSPAGTGARTEAFF.

This clone was detected only once. This chain uses TRBV28 with TRBJ1-5, with D tentatively TRBD1 (5 bases). V lost 8 bases to trimming and J lost 6 bases, with 14 bases between them. Germline lookup yields CDR1 MDHEN and CDR2 SYDVKM. The CDR3 has 13 amino acids. CDR3 DNA sequence: TGTGCCAGCGTAGAGGGCGGGGGTCAGCCCCAGCATTTT. Its translation: CASVEGGGQPQHF.

On this clone: The sample holds other DNA sequences that translate to the same CDR3. V gene TRBV5-1 combines with J gene TRBJ2-3; weak D call: TRBD1 (6 bases). The CDR3 runs 16 residues. V was cut by 0 bases and J by 2 bases, with 13 bases left in between. In germline, CDR1 is SGHRS, CDR2 YFSETQ. CDR3 nucleotide sequence: TGCGCCAGCAGCTTGGGTCAGGGGCCCGCCACAGATACGCAGTATTTT. Amino acid sequence: CASSLGQGPATDTQYF.

The table lists this clone with a few counts. The rearrangement links TRBV27 to TRBJ2-7; 9 nucleotides align to TRBD2. The CDR3 is made up of 14 amino acids. With V trimmed by 2 bases and J by 2 bases, 1 base remained unmatched. The germline CDR1 and CDR2 sequences are MNHEY and SMNVEV (reference sequence). The CDR3 DNA reads TGTGCCAGCAGTTTAGCGGGAGGGGCCTACGAGCAGTACTTC. Protein: CASSLAGGAYEQYF.

The rearrangement links TRBV27 to TRBJ2-3; 9 nucleotides align to TRBD2. V lost 7 bases and J lost 4; bases outside the gene matches: 9. Germline loops: CDR1 MNHEY, CDR2 SMNVEV (reference sequence). The CDR3 has 15 amino acids. CDR3 sequence reads: CASKFQLAGPDTQYF. The CDR3 DNA is TGTGCCAGCAAATTCCAGCTAGCGGGACCAGATACGCAGTATTTT.

The chain has TRBV19 and TRBJ2-6, with 7 bases that match TRBD1. With V trimmed by 3 bases and J by 4 bases, 12 bases remained unmatched. Germline-derived CDR1 and CDR2 are LNHDA and SQIVND (reference sequence). The CDR3 runs 18 residues. This CDR3 is CASSMVGQFSTGANVLTF. CDR3 nucleotide sequence: TGTGCCAGTAGTATGGTGGGACAGTTTTCTACGGGGGCCAACGTCCTGACTTTC.

This sequence joins TRBV7-9 and TRBJ1-4; D remains ambiguous. The germline V and J ends were trimmed by 2 bases and 3 bases, with 10 bases remaining between them. CDR3 size: 15 residues. Looked up from germline, CDR1 is SEHNR and CDR2 is FQNEAQ (reference sequence). CDR3 sequence: CASSLKGGPNEKLFF. DNA for the CDR3: TGTGCCAGCAGCTTAAAGGGTGGGCCTAATGAAAAACTGTTTTTT.

J is TRBJ2-3 and V is TRBV7-8, with 10 bases matching TRBD2. Germline lookup yields CDR1 SGHVS and CDR2 FQNEAQ. V lost 5 bases and J lost 5; bases outside the gene matches: 7. This CDR3 comprises 15 residues. The CDR3 region is CASSRSRLAGDTQYF. The CDR3 DNA sequence: TGTGCCAGCAGCCGATCGAGACTAGCGGGAGATACGCAGTATTTT.

The V gene is TRBV5-1, the J gene TRBJ2-7; weak D call: TRBD2 (6 bases). CDR1 is SGHRS and CDR2 is YFSETQ in the germline V gene. The CDR3 extends over 13 amino acids. V was shortened by 5 bases and J by 2 bases, with 11 bases between the two germline ends. The CDR3 is CASRAGLAYEQYF. The CDR3 coding sequence is TGCGCCAGCAGAGCGGGCCTAGCCTACGAGCAGTACTTC.

The chain is built from TRBV28 and TRBJ2-1, with 8 bases matching TRBD2. The germline V gene encodes CDR1 MDHEN and CDR2 SYDVKM. The CDR3 runs to 15 residues. Unmatched junction bases numbered 8, after V lost 3 bases and J lost 7 bases. CDR3 bases: TGTGCCAGCAGTTTCCCAGCGGGAGTCCCAAATGAGCAGTTCTTC. Translated: CASSFPAGVPNEQFF.

V and J are TRBV28 and TRBJ1-2, with D uncertain. The V gene's germline CDR1 is MDHEN and CDR2 SYDVKM. The V gene lost 8 bases and the J gene lost 7 bases, with 17 bases spanning the gap. This CDR3 is built from 13 residues. DNA of the CDR3: TGTGCCAGCTATCCCTCTAGGAAGGGTGGCTACACCTTC. Translated, it gives CASYPSRKGGYTF.